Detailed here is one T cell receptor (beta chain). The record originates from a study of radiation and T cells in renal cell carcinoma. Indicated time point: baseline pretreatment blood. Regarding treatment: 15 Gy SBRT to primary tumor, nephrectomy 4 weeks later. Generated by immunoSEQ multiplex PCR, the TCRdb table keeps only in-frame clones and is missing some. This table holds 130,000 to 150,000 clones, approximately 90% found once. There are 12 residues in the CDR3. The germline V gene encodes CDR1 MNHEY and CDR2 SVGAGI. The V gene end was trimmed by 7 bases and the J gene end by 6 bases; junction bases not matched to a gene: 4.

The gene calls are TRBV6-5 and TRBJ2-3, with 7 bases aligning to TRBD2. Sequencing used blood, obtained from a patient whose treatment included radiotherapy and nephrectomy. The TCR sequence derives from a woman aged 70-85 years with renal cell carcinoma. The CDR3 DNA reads TGTGCCAGCACCACCGGGGGGGATACGCAGTATTTT. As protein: CASTTGGDTQYF.